This T cell receptor (beta chain) was documented in a study of beta chain features in type 1 diabetes. Study-level findings and limits: Significant though moderate, a shortening of TCRB CDR3s appeared in all four CD4+ subsets of Type 1 diabetes patients.

This clone occurred a few times. Its antigen is unidentified. The CDR3 contains 14 residues. The germline gives CDR1 SEHNR, CDR2 FQNEAQ (reference sequence). V lost 5 bases, J lost 5 bases, and 15 bases lay in between. Every bit of the isolated RNA underwent reverse transcription, so sequencing read expressed TCRB transcripts. The data were produced by immunoSEQ multiplex PCR, yet TCRdb's version contains in-frame clones alone and is incomplete. Here the sample spans 280,000 or so clones, about 15% being singletons. This chain connects TRBV7-9 to TRBJ1-1, with a tentative D call TRBD1 (5 bases). The sample comprised naive CD4+ T cells from blood. This clonotype was sampled from a man aged 18 to 29 with type 1 diabetes. The DNA of the CDR3 is TGTGCCAGCAGCCTCGCCCGGGGGGGGACTGAAGCTTTCTTT. It is translated as CASSLARGGTEAFF.